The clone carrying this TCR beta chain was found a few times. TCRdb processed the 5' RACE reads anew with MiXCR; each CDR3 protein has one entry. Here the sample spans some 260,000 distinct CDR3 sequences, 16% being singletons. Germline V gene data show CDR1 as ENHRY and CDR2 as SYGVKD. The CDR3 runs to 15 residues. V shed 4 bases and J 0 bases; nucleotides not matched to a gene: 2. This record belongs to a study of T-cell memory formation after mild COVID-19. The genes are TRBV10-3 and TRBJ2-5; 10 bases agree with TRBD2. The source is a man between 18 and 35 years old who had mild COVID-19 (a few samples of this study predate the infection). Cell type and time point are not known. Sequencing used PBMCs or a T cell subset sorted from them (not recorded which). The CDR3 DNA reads TGTGCCATCAGTGGACTAGCGGGTAACCAAGAGACCCAGTACTTC. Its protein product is CAISGLAGNQETQYF.